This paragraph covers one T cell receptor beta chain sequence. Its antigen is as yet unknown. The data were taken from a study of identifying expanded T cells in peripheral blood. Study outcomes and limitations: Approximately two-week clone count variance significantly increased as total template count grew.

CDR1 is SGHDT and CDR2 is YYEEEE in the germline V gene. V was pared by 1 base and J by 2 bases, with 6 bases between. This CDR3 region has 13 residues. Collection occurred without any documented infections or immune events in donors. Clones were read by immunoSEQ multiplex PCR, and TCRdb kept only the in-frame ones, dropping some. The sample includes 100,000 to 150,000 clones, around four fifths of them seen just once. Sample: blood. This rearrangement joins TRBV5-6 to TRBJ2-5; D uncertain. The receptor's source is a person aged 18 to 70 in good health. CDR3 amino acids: CASSLPEQETQYF. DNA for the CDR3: TGTGCCAGCAGCTTGCCGGAACAAGAGACCCAGTACTTC.